The 27 T cell receptor beta chains reported below all come from one sample, sequenced in a study of blood T cell repertoires in COVID-19. Some clones are missing from TCRdb's copy, which holds only in-frame ones; the method was immunoSEQ multiplex PCR. The sample contains around 270,000 clones, roughly 88% of which appear only once. Sequencing input: PBMCs or T cells enriched from blood (not recorded which). Receptor source: a woman between 40 and 50 years old who had been exposed to COVID-19.

This clone was counted once. The chain is built from TRBV4-2 and TRBJ2-1, with TRBD2 matching over 7 bases. Germline loops: CDR1 LGHNA, CDR2 YNFKEQ. V lost 1 base to trimming and J lost 5 bases; unmatched junction nucleotides: 2. This CDR3 is built from 14 residues. CDR3 DNA: TGTGCCAGCAGCCAAGGAGGACTAGACAATGAGCAGTTCTTC. Protein product: CASSQGGLDNEQFF.

This clone was observed once. This rearrangement joins TRBV7-2 to TRBJ2-3; perhaps TRBD2 as D (6 bases). Looked up from germline, CDR1 is SGHTA and CDR2 is FQGNSA. V shed 7 bases and J shed 2 bases, with 13 bases lying between them. The CDR3 runs to 14 residues. In DNA form, the CDR3 reads TGTGCCAGCAATATAGCGGTACACACAGATACGCAGTATTTT. Amino acids: CASNIAVHTDTQYF.

This chain connects TRBV4-2 to TRBJ1-5; TRBD1 aligns across 8 bases. The V segment lost 0 bases and the J segment 3 bases; nucleotides outside the gene matches: 4. The CDR3 contains 16 residues. Per germline, CDR1 LGHNA and CDR2 YNFKEQ. CDR3 region: CASSQDWTGLNQPQHF. CDR3 coding DNA: TGTGCCAGCAGCCAAGATTGGACAGGGCTCAATCAGCCCCAGCATTTT.

This clone was recorded a few times. The chain is built from TRBV28 and TRBJ1-1; D is unclear. Germline V gene data show CDR1 as MDHEN and CDR2 as SYDVKM. The CDR3 runs to 14 residues. V gave up 5 bases and J gave up 4 bases, with 14 bases separating them. In DNA form, the CDR3 reads TGTGCCAGCAGTCCCCCGCGGCCGGGCACTGAAGCTTTCTTT. Translating gives CASSPPRPGTEAFF.

The chain combines TRBV27 with TRBJ1-1; 11 bases agree with TRBD1. From germline, CDR1 is MNHEY and CDR2 SMNVEV (reference sequence). The V segment lost 10 bases and the J segment 8 bases; nucleotides outside the gene matches: 9. The CDR3 extends over 13 amino acids. The CDR3 nucleotides are TGTGCCACCACGGGACAGGGGGAGTTGGAAGCTTTCTTT. Protein sequence: CATTGQGELEAFF.

In the case of this clone: The junction departs from the called germline gene at one end, perhaps through a read error. The chain combines TRBV5-1 with TRBJ2-1; 15 positions agree with TRBD2. CDR1 is SGHRS, CDR2 YFSETQ, per germline. The CDR3 extends over 19 amino acids. The CDR3 protein is CASSSGTSGRTARGNEQFF. CDR3 sequence (DNA): TGTGCCAGCAGCTCCGGGACTAGCGGGAGGACAGCTAGGGGGAATGAGCAGTTCTTC.

This clone was observed once. V is TRBV6-5 and J is TRBJ1-2; a possible D gene is TRBD1 (5 bases). V lost 10 bases, J lost 1 base, and 13 bases lay in between. CDR3 length equals 13 residues. The V gene's germline CDR1 is MNHEY and CDR2 SVGAGI. The CDR3 sequence: CANSLTVNYGYTF. CDR3 DNA sequence: TGTGCCAACTCCCTGACAGTTAACTATGGCTACACCTTC.

The J gene is TRBJ2-2, the V gene TRBV14, with TRBD1 matching 9 bases. The V gene's germline CDR1 is SGHDN and CDR2 FVKESK. The trim removed 6 bases at V and 1 base at J, leaving 6 bases unmatched. The CDR3 is 16 amino acids. The CDR3 sequence is CASSYPGQGNTGELFF. In DNA, the CDR3 is TGTGCCAGCAGTTATCCGGGACAGGGGAACACCGGGGAGCTGTTTTTT.

The V call is TRBV28, the J call TRBJ1-2; D unresolved. Germline V lookup: CDR1 MDHEN, CDR2 SYDVKM. This CDR3 has 18 residues. V was pared by 2 bases and J by 1 base, with 20 bases between. The CDR3 loop reads CASSLRFGGRSSNYGYTF. CDR3 bases: TGTGCCAGCAGTTTAAGGTTTGGCGGGAGATCCAGTAACTATGGCTACACCTTC.

J is TRBJ2-3 and V is TRBV2, with unresolved D. The V and J ends lost 3 bases and 2 bases respectively, with 6 bases between them. Germline assignment: CDR1 SNHLY and CDR2 FYNNEI. The CDR3 sequence is 13 residues long. CDR3 DNA: TGTGCCAGCAGTGACAGGTCCACAGATACGCAGTATTTT. It translates to CASSDRSTDTQYF.

The rearrangement links TRBV5-8 to TRBJ1-1, with TRBD1 matching over 7 bases. This CDR3 has 11 residues. Germline V gene sequence: CDR1 SGHTS, CDR2 YDEGEE. The J segment lost 4 bases and the V segment lost 9 bases, leaving 3 bases of the junction unmatched. CDR3 sequence (DNA): TGTGCCAACCAGGGGGGCACTGAAGCTTTCTTT. Protein product: CANQGGTEAFF.

J is TRBJ1-6 and V is TRBV27; a possible D gene is TRBD1 (5 bases). There are 13 residues in the CDR3. V shed 5 bases and J shed 14 bases, with 16 bases lying between them. Germline V gives CDR1 MNHEY, CDR2 SMNVEV (reference sequence). CDR3 nucleotide sequence: TGTGCCAGCAGTGGGGGGAGCACGGGAGCCCTCCACTTT. It is translated as CASSGGSTGALHF.

To note about this clone: Other nucleotide sequences from this sample produce the same CDR3. V usage is TRBV7-3 and J usage is TRBJ1-1, with a possible D match to TRBD1 (5 bases). V dropped 0 bases and J dropped 5 bases, with 7 bases sitting between them. The germline V gene has CDR1 SGHTA and CDR2 FQGTGA. This CDR3 spans 13 amino acids. CDR3 DNA: TGTGCCAGCAGCTTAACCGGGGGGACTGAAGCTTTCTTT. Translated, it gives CASSLTGGTEAFF.

The J gene is TRBJ2-2, the V gene TRBV28, with D perhaps TRBD1 (6 bases). Trimming stripped 6 bases from V and 6 bases from J, with 8 bases between. Germline V gene sequence: CDR1 MDHEN, CDR2 SYDVKM. The CDR3 has 12 amino acids. The DNA of the CDR3 is TGTGCCAGCAGCAGGGGTGCCGGGGAGCTGTTTTTT. Translation: CASSRGAGELFF.

The chain recombines TRBV12-3 or TRBV12-4 with TRBJ2-7; D possibly corresponds to TRBD2 (6 bases). V gave up 3 bases and J gave up 4 bases, with 10 bases separating them. This CDR3 has 13 residues. In DNA form, the CDR3 reads TGTGCCAGCAGTTTTGGGAGGTTGTACGAGCAGTACTTC. This codes for CASSFGRLYEQYF.

V usage is TRBV9 and J usage is TRBJ2-1; 7 bases map to TRBD2. The CDR3 runs 18 residues. The germline gives CDR1 SGDLS, CDR2 YYNGEE. V shed 0 bases and J 7 bases; nucleotides not matched to a gene: 16. This CDR3 reads CASSVAGGNAGVGNEQFF. The CDR3 region has the DNA TGTGCCAGCAGCGTAGCCGGTGGGAACGCGGGGGTCGGGAATGAGCAGTTCTTC.

This clone was seen once. The genes are TRBV28 and TRBJ2-5; D perhaps matches TRBD1 (5 bases). The germline CDR1 and CDR2 sequences are MDHEN and SYDVKM. The CDR3 contains 17 residues. Trimming took off 4 bases at V and 5 bases at J, with 23 bases between the two ends. Written as DNA, the CDR3 is TGTGCCAGCAGTTCAATCTCAAGGGGCTCGATGAGGGAGACCCAGTACTTC. It encodes CASSSISRGSMRETQYF.

The V gene is TRBV7-2, the J gene TRBJ1-2; 7 nucleotides align to TRBD1. The germline gives CDR1 SGHTA, CDR2 FQGNSA. V shed 3 bases, J shed 8 bases, and the junction held 9 bases outside the gene matches. CDR3 size: 14 residues. In DNA, the CDR3 is TGTGCCAGCAGCTTCGGGACAGCGGGTTCCGGCTACACCTTC. Translating it yields CASSFGTAGSGYTF.

The V call is TRBV10-3, the J call TRBJ2-1; 7 bases match TRBD2. V dropped 7 bases and J dropped 4; count of bases not matched to a gene: 4. The V gene's germline CDR1 is ENHRY and CDR2 SYGVKD. This CDR3 has 13 amino acids. The CDR3 region has the DNA TGTGCCATCAACCCTAGCGGATACAATGAGCAGTTCTTC. This translates into CAINPSGYNEQFF.

This clone was detected only a few times. This sequence joins TRBV7-2 and TRBJ1-6, with 8 bases that match TRBD1. Trimming took 2 bases from V and 5 from J; bases not matched to a gene: 2. The length of the CDR3 is 15 residues. Germline V lookup: CDR1 SGHTA, CDR2 FQGNSA. The CDR3 protein is CASSLSTGDNSPLHF. CDR3 coding DNA: TGTGCCAGCAGCTTATCGACAGGGGATAATTCACCCCTCCACTTT. Full variable domain (missing parts from reference TRBV7-2 and TRBJ1-6): GAGVSQSPSNKVTEKGKDVELRCDPISGHTALYWYRQSLGQGLEFLIYFQGNSAPDKSGLPSDRFSAERTGGSVSTLTIQRTQQEDSAVYLCASSLSTGDNSPLHFGNGTRLTVT.

The chain joins TRBV5-1 to TRBJ2-3; D perhaps matches TRBD2 (6 bases). The CDR3 loop spans 15 amino acids. V was clipped by 4 bases and J by 6 bases, with 18 bases between them. Germline CDR1 is SGHRS and CDR2 is YFSETQ. The CDR3 here is CASSIPRTAGDTQYF. DNA for the CDR3: TGCGCCAGCAGCATACCTCGGACGGCGGGGGATACGCAGTATTTT.

CDR3 region: CASSLAGSEAPGYF. Here the CDR3 DNA reads TGCGCCAGCAGCTTGGCGGGGAGCGAGGCCCCAGGGTACTTC. The genes are TRBV5-1 and TRBJ2-4, with a possible D match to TRBD2 (5 bases). CDR1 SGHRS and CDR2 YFSETQ come from the germline V gene. This CDR3 is 14 amino acids long. V was cut by 0 bases and J by 15 bases, with 19 bases left in between.

The J gene is TRBJ1-3, the V gene TRBV3-1 (or the pseudogene TRBV3-2); TRBD1 agrees at 7 bases. The V gene end was trimmed by 4 bases and the J gene end by 2 bases; junction bases not matched to a gene: 8. This CDR3 has 16 amino acids. Germline-derived CDR1 and CDR2 are LGHDT and YNNKEL (reference sequence). CDR3 loop: CASSLTGILPGNTIYF. The DNA for the CDR3 is TGTGCCAGCAGCCTGACAGGGATACTACCTGGAAACACCATATATTTT.

This clone was detected a few times. This chain uses TRBV7-9 with TRBJ2-5; D ambiguous. This CDR3 spans 13 amino acids. Germline V CDR1 and CDR2: SEHNR, FQNEAQ (reference sequence). Trimming cost V 4 bases and J 5 bases, with 11 bases left between them. The CDR3 coding sequence is TGTGCCAGCAGCTCGAAGAACGGGGAGACCCAGTACTTC. This translates into CASSSKNGETQYF.

This sequence joins TRBV5-4 and TRBJ2-1, with 10 bases lining up with TRBD2. Trimming cost V 0 bases and J 9 bases; bases outside gene matches: 6. The germline V gene encodes CDR1 SGHNT and CDR2 YYREEE (reference sequence). This CDR3 is 15 amino acids long. The CDR3 coding sequence is TGTGCCAGCAGCTTGGCGGGTCTAGCGGGGGCTGAGCAGTTCTTC. It codes for CASSLAGLAGAEQFF.

The chain couples TRBV19 to TRBJ1-4; TRBD1 agrees at 9 bases. This CDR3 is 15 amino acids long. J lost 7 bases, V lost 5 bases, and 8 bases had no gene match. Germline V gives CDR1 LNHDA, CDR2 SQIVND (reference sequence). CDR3 DNA: TGTGCCAGTAGTTTGGGGACAGGGATTATTGAAAAACTGTTTTTT. It translates to CASSLGTGIIEKLFF.

This clone was counted a few times. The rearrangement links TRBV4-1 to TRBJ1-6; a weak D match, TRBD1 (5 bases). The CDR3 contains 13 residues. The ends were cut back, 4 bases at V and 9 bases at J, with 10 bases in the middle. Germline V gene lookup returns CDR1 MGHRA and CDR2 YSYEKL. As DNA, the CDR3 is TGCGCCAGCAGCCTCGCAGGGCTTTCACCCCTCCACTTT. It is translated as CASSLAGLSPLHF.